What follows describes a single T cell receptor (beta chain). The antigen is not known. The sample is drawn from a study of siplizumab effects on memory and regulatory T cells. Turning to the study itself: The authors ran mixed lymphocyte reactions in pairs, with siplizumab at around 0.9 ug/mL or without drug. Study outcomes and limitations: A minor fraction of alloreactive clones, and no more, mapped to unstimulated subsets. A mean of about 70% of mappable alloreactive CD4+ clones were Treg-derived with siplizumab, compared with approximately 29% in controls.

Cells of the mixed lymphocyte reaction were cocultured at 37 degrees C for five to seven days. Violet Dye was applied to stimulator PBMCs and CFSE to responder PBMCs before a 1:1 mix. The J segment lost 5 bases and the V segment lost 8 bases, leaving 4 bases of the junction unmatched. The V gene's germline CDR1 is MNHEY and CDR2 SVGAGI. The CDR3 spans 12 residues. The protocol was immunoSEQ multiplex PCR, while the TCRdb copy is restricted to in-frame clones and leaves out a portion. The sample contains more than 10,000 clones, about two fifths of which appear only once. Specimen: CFSE-low (dividing) CD8+ T cells sorted from an allogeneic mixed lymphocyte reaction. The TCR was taken from a human donor in good health; the cells came from an allogeneic mixed lymphocyte reaction. V gene TRBV6-5 combines with J gene TRBJ2-7; TRBD1 matches 9 bases. CDR3 nucleotide sequence: TGTGCCAGCCGGGACAGGGTGAACGAGCAGTACTTC. Amino acid sequence: CASRDRVNEQYF.